The 24 T cell receptor beta chains in this list originate from one sample, sequenced in a study of cytomegalovirus exposure and HLA in healthy donors. The data were produced by immunoSEQ multiplex PCR, yet TCRdb's version contains in-frame clones alone and is incomplete. The table shows 330,000 or so clones, with about nine tenths occurring only once. The sequenced sample consisted of PBMCs. All receptors derive from a woman aged 18 to 35 in good health and CMV-seronegative.

Only one count was recorded for this clone. V gene TRBV11-3 combines with J gene TRBJ2-1, with D possibly TRBD2 on 5 matching bases. The CDR3 spans 17 residues. The germline gives CDR1 SGHNT, CDR2 YENEEA. V dropped 0 bases and J dropped 9 bases, with 21 bases sitting between them. The CDR3 nucleotides are TGTGCCAGCAGCTTAGACTGGCCGGGATCCGGATCTAGTGAGCAGTTCTTC. This encodes CASSLDWPGSGSSEQFF.

The gene calls are TRBV5-1 and TRBJ2-4; D is unresolved. V dropped 5 bases and J dropped 0 bases, with 12 bases sitting between them. The CDR3 sequence is 15 residues long. Germline CDR1 is SGHRS and CDR2 is YFSETQ. CDR3: CASRWQDLAKNIQYF. The CDR3 region has the DNA TGCGCCAGCAGGTGGCAAGATCTAGCCAAAAACATTCAGTACTTC.

The chain combines TRBV5-1 with TRBJ2-1; TRBD2 matches 10 bases. Trimming removed 4 bases from V and 8 bases from J; junction bases left unmatched: 12. The CDR3 contains 16 residues. Per germline, CDR1 SGHRS and CDR2 YFSETQ. CDR3 protein: CASSAALAGVGYEQFF. The CDR3 DNA reads as TGCGCCAGCAGCGCCGCTCTAGCGGGAGTCGGGTATGAGCAGTTCTTC.

The table lists this clone with a count of one. The chain joins TRBV13 to TRBJ2-2; D is perhaps TRBD2 (6 bases). The CDR3 is 14 amino acids. CDR1 PRHDT and CDR2 FYEKMQ come from the germline V gene (reference sequence). Trimming shortened V by 6 bases and J by 7 bases, and 15 bases separated the two germline ends. The chain's CDR3 is CASRWDLLGGELFF. CDR3 nucleotides: TGTGCCAGCAGGTGGGACTTATTGGGCGGGGAGCTGTTTTTT.

This clone was seen repeatedly, ten times or more. This chain joins TRBV2 and TRBJ2-1, with D uncertain. The CDR3 has 14 residues. CDR1 and CDR2 from the germline V gene are SNHLY and FYNNEI. Trimming cost V 4 bases and J 6 bases, with 13 bases left between them. In DNA form, the CDR3 reads TGTGCCAGCAGTGGCTCAGCGACTGGCAATGAGCAGTTCTTC. Translating it yields CASSGSATGNEQFF.

The CDR3 spells CASSLGPGETGYTF. As DNA, the CDR3 is TGTGCCAGCAGCTTGGGTCCGGGGGAGACTGGCTACACCTTC. This chain links TRBV7-3 with TRBJ1-2; D possibly corresponds to TRBD1 (5 bases). In germline, CDR1 is SGHTA, CDR2 FQGTGA. The ends were cut back, 3 bases at V and 7 bases at J, with 15 bases in the middle. The CDR3 contains 14 residues.

The rearrangement links TRBV27 to TRBJ2-7; the match to TRBD2 covers 13 bases. The CDR3 consists of 14 residues. Trimming removed 4 bases from V and 4 bases from J; junction bases left unmatched: 1. Per the germline V gene, CDR1 is MNHEY and CDR2 is SMNVEV (reference sequence). This chain's CDR3 is CASSSTSGRYEQYF. CDR3 nucleotides: TGTGCCAGCAGTTCGACTAGCGGGAGGTACGAGCAGTACTTC.

The J gene is TRBJ2-7, the V gene TRBV4-3, with TRBD1 matching over 10 bases. Losses at the gene ends were 3 bases for V and 4 bases for J; bases not matched to a gene: 3. Germline lookup yields CDR1 LGHNA and CDR2 YSLEER. This CDR3 is 14 amino acids long. For the CDR3, the DNA is TGCGCCAGCAGCCACGACAGGGGGCGGTACGAGCAGTACTTC. Translation: CASSHDRGRYEQYF.

V is TRBV27 and J is TRBJ2-1; TRBD1 aligns across 8 bases. The CDR3 contains 13 residues. V shed 6 bases and J 6 bases; nucleotides not matched to a gene: 4. From germline, CDR1 is MNHEY and CDR2 SMNVEV (reference sequence). In DNA form, the CDR3 reads TGTGCCAGCAGCTTGGACAGGGCCAATGAGCAGTTCTTC. Protein: CASSLDRANEQFF.

The genes are TRBV6-4 and TRBJ2-7; maybe TRBD2 (5 bases). Germline values: CDR1 MRHNA, CDR2 SNTAGT. Trimming shortened V by 1 base and J by 5 bases, and 24 bases separated the two germline ends. This CDR3 region has 18 residues. The chain's CDR3 is CASSDLPLCRGHGHEQYF. CDR3 DNA sequence: TGTGCCAGCAGTGACTTACCACTTTGCCGGGGTCATGGCCACGAGCAGTACTTC.

The V call is TRBV7-9, the J call TRBJ2-1, with 7 positions matching TRBD1. There are 14 residues in the CDR3. CDR1 is SEHNR, CDR2 FQNEAQ, per germline (reference sequence). The junction had 3 bases not matched to a gene; V was cut back by 1 base and J by 6 bases. The CDR3 sequence is CASSLGGQTNEQFF. Here the CDR3 DNA reads TGTGCCAGCAGCTTAGGGGGACAGACCAATGAGCAGTTCTTC. The variable domain in full, completed from reference TRBV7-9 and TRBJ2-1, reads DTGVSQNPRHKITKRGQNVTFRCDPISEHNRLYWYRQTLGQGPEFLTYFQNEAQLEKSRLLSDRFSAERPKGSFSTLEIQRTEQGDSAMYLCASSLGGQTNEQFFGPGTRLTVL.

V is TRBV27 and J is TRBJ1-5; D ambiguous. This CDR3 contains 11 residues. Germline lookup yields CDR1 MNHEY and CDR2 SMNVEV (reference sequence). Trimming shortened V by 4 bases and J by 7 bases, and 5 bases separated the two germline ends. The CDR3: CASSWRQPQHF. The CDR3, as DNA: TGTGCCAGCAGTTGGAGACAGCCCCAGCATTTT.

The chain is built from TRBV6-5 and TRBJ1-4; 8 nucleotides match TRBD1. V was clipped by 4 bases and J by 7 bases; unmatched bases: 8. The CDR3 length is 15 residues. Germline V CDR1 and CDR2: MNHEY, SVGAGI. The CDR3 nucleotides read TGTGCCAGCAGTTCCAGGGGGCAGTGGACTGAAAAACTGTTTTTT. It codes for CASSSRGQWTEKLFF.

The J gene is TRBJ2-2, the V gene TRBV2; the D gene is possibly TRBD1 (6 bases). The CDR3 is 15 residues long. Trimming pared 7 bases from V and 0 bases from J, leaving 12 bases between. Germline V CDR1 and CDR2: SNHLY, FYNNEI. The CDR3: CASKTGTPNTGELFF. CDR3 nucleotide sequence: TGTGCCAGCAAAACCGGGACACCGAACACCGGGGAGCTGTTTTTT.

This sequence joins TRBV6-1 and TRBJ1-4, with 7 positions matching TRBD1. Germline V lookup: CDR1 MNHNS, CDR2 SASEGT. Trimming removed 5 bases from V and 4 bases from J; junction bases left unmatched: 7. The length of the CDR3 is 15 residues. The CDR3 bases are TGTGCCAGCAGTTCAAACAGGGGCCTTAATGAAAAACTGTTTTTT. Translated: CASSSNRGLNEKLFF.

The rearrangement uses TRBV5-3 and TRBJ2-7; a possible D gene is TRBD2 (6 bases). TRBV5-3 is classed as an ORF, of uncertain function. There are 13 residues in the CDR3. The V and J ends lost 10 bases and 2 bases respectively, with 16 bases between them. CDR3 amino acids: CALSGGSAYEQYF. CDR3 DNA sequence: TGTGCCCTCTCCGGGGGATCGGCCTACGAGCAGTACTTC.

The chain recombines TRBV5-1 with TRBJ2-3; the match to TRBD1 covers 11 bases. The CDR3 has 18 amino acids. Trimming took 5 bases from V and 3 from J; bases not matched to a gene: 14. CDR1 and CDR2 (germline): SGHRS, YFSETQ. The CDR3 here is CASSPGTGGSPRTDTQYF. The CDR3 nucleotides are TGCGCCAGCAGTCCCGGGACAGGGGGTTCTCCCAGGACAGATACGCAGTATTTT.

The V and J genes are TRBV5-4 and TRBJ2-1; the match to TRBD2 covers 7 bases. This CDR3 is built from 19 residues. Per germline, CDR1 SGHNT and CDR2 YYREEE (reference sequence). Germline trimming cut 4 bases from V and 0 bases from J; bases unmatched to any gene: 16. The CDR3 region has the DNA TGTGCCAGCAGCCCAAGGATTTTTACGGGAGGACTCTCCTACAATGAGCAGTTCTTC. This gives the protein CASSPRIFTGGLSYNEQFF.

This clone was observed a single time. The chain couples TRBV5-6 to TRBJ2-3, with 7 bases aligning to TRBD2. Unmatched junction bases numbered 3, after V lost 0 bases and J lost 5 bases. This CDR3 has 14 residues. Germline V gives CDR1 SGHDT, CDR2 YYEEEE. CDR3 nucleotide sequence: TGTGCCAGCAGCTTGGGAGGGAGGGTAGATACGCAGTATTTT. This gives the protein CASSLGGRVDTQYF.

The genes are TRBV10-3 and TRBJ1-2; a weak D match, TRBD1 (6 bases). This CDR3 contains 16 residues. Per the germline V gene, CDR1 is ENHRY and CDR2 is SYGVKD. Between the trimmed V and J ends, which lost 4 bases and 4 bases, there was a span of 19 bases. CDR3: CAISGSRGQGSYGYTF. The CDR3 DNA sequence: TGTGCCATCAGTGGTTCCCGAGGCCAGGGGAGCTATGGCTACACCTTC.

The gene calls are TRBV28 and TRBJ1-2; D is possibly TRBD1 (6 bases). The germline V gene encodes CDR1 MDHEN and CDR2 SYDVKM. The CDR3 runs 14 residues. V lost 6 bases and J 2 bases, leaving 13 bases between the germline ends. The CDR3 DNA follows: TGTGCCAGCAGACTTGGACAGTACAACTATGGCTACACCTTC. It specifies CASRLGQYNYGYTF.

This chain's CDR3 is CASSLGQGTWETQYF. CDR3 in DNA: TGCGCCAGCAGCTTGGGACAGGGGACGTGGGAGACCCAGTACTTC. The chain uses TRBV5-1 and TRBJ2-5; 8 nucleotides agree with TRBD1. The germline CDR1 and CDR2 sequences are SGHRS and YFSETQ. The CDR3 runs to 15 residues. The ends lost 0 bases at V and 5 bases at J; junction bases unmatched: 6.

This clone has more than one count but fewer than ten. Other DNA sequences in the same sample also yield this CDR3. The chain carries TRBV19 and TRBJ2-7, with 8 positions matching TRBD2. The CDR3 length is 13 residues. Unmatched junction bases numbered 3, after V lost 5 bases and J lost 3 bases. The germline CDR1 and CDR2 sequences are LNHDA and SQIVND (reference sequence). CDR3 sequence reads: CASSGTSGYEQYF. The CDR3 DNA reads as TGTGCCAGTAGTGGCACTAGCGGCTACGAGCAGTACTTC. Full variable domain (outside the CDR3, taken from reference TRBV19 and TRBJ2-7): DGGITQSPKYLFRKEGQNVTLSCEQNLNHDAMYWYRQDPGQGLRLIYYSQIVNDFQKGDIAEGYSVSREKKESFPLTVTSAQKNPTAFYLCASSGTSGYEQYFGPGTRLTVT.

This chain joins TRBV29-1 and TRBJ2-5, with D uncertain. The J call may be faulty, since TRBJ2-7 better matches the DNA end. CDR3 length: 14 residues. CDR1 and CDR2 (germline): SQVTM, ANQGSEA. DNA of the CDR3: TGCAGCGTTGAAGATCGAGGCGGTACCTACGAGCAGTACTTC. Translation gives CSVEDRGGTYEQYF.